One sample yielded the 26 T cell receptor beta chains listed below, sequenced in a study of T-cell memory formation after mild COVID-19. Each CDR3 protein gets one entry after TCRdb re-called the 5' RACE reads with MiXCR. The table records around 80,000 distinct CDR3 sequences, 9.5% to 15% of them present only once. Sequenced sample: PBMCs or a T cell subset sorted from them (not recorded which). All receptors come from a man between 18 and 35 years old who had mild COVID-19 (a few samples of this study predate the infection). Cell type and time point are not known.

In this sample, this clonotype turned up many times. The genes are TRBV5-1 and TRBJ2-3; no clear D gene. Germline V gene data show CDR1 as SGHRS and CDR2 as YFSETQ. V was shortened by 4 bases and J by 0 bases, with 6 bases between the two germline ends. The CDR3 runs to 13 residues. As DNA, the CDR3 is TGCGCCAGCAGCCAGAGGAGCACAGATACGCAGTATTTT. It yields the protein CASSQRSTDTQYF. The whole variable domain, filled in from reference TRBV5-1 and TRBJ2-3, reads KAGVTQTPRYLIKTRGQQVTLSCSPISGHRSVSWYQQTPGQGLQFLFEYFSETQRNKGNFPGRFSGRQFSNSRSEMNVSTLELGDSALYLCASSQRSTDTQYFGPGTRLTVL.

This clonotype came up a few times. V is TRBV14 and J is TRBJ2-5, with D maybe TRBD2 (5 bases). There are 15 residues in the CDR3. V was pared by 1 base and J by 1 base, with 10 bases between. CDR1 is SGHDN and CDR2 is FVKESK in the germline V gene. The DNA of the CDR3 is TGTGCCAGCAGCCAAGTGCGGGCGGGCCAAGAGACCCAGTACTTC. Translated: CASSQVRAGQETQYF. The variable domain in full, completed from reference TRBV14 and TRBJ2-5, reads EAGVTQFPSHSVIEKGQTVTLRCDPISGHDNLYWYRRVMGKEIKFLLHFVKESKQDESGMPNNRFLAERTGGTYSTLKVQPAELEDSGVYFCASSQVRAGQETQYFGPGTRLLVL.

This clonotype has just a few counts. CDR3: CASSQGGWKGYTF. The CDR3 DNA sequence: TGCGCCAGCAGCCAAGGAGGGTGGAAGGGCTACACCTTC. The chain couples TRBV4-1 to TRBJ1-2, with D unclear. V shed 1 base and J shed 8 bases, with 11 bases lying between them. This CDR3 is built from 13 residues. Germline loops: CDR1 MGHRA, CDR2 YSYEKL.

V usage is TRBV12-3 or TRBV12-4 and J usage is TRBJ1-2, with 8 bases matching TRBD1. Unmatched junction bases numbered 3, after V lost 2 bases and J lost 4 bases. The CDR3 consists of 14 residues. The CDR3 nucleotides read TGTGCCAGCAGTTTAAACAGGGGGTCCTATGGCTACACCTTC. Its translation: CASSLNRGSYGYTF.

The V call is TRBV5-1, the J call TRBJ2-3; D may be TRBD1 or TRBD2 (6 bases each). In germline, CDR1 is SGHRS, CDR2 YFSETQ. This CDR3 has 15 residues. Trimming removed 1 base from V and 5 bases from J, with 14 bases in between. CDR3 protein: CASSLMGGRGDTQYF. CDR3 bases: TGCGCCAGCAGCTTGATGGGGGGCCGGGGAGATACGCAGTATTTT. The full variable domain, with the rest looked up from reference TRBV5-1 and TRBJ2-3, is KAGVTQTPRYLIKTRGQQVTLSCSPISGHRSVSWYQQTPGQGLQFLFEYFSETQRNKGNFPGRFSGRQFSNSRSEMNVSTLELGDSALYLCASSLMGGRGDTQYFGPGTRLTVL.

This clonotype turned up a few times. The chain recombines TRBV12-3 or TRBV12-4 with TRBJ2-2; tentative D call: TRBD1 (5 bases). There are 12 residues in the CDR3. Trimming shortened V by 7 bases and J by 6 bases, and 9 bases separated the two germline ends. In DNA, the CDR3 is TGTGCCAGCACACTGGGGCCCGGGGAGCTGTTTTTT. It is translated as CASTLGPGELFF.

The V gene is TRBV9, the J gene TRBJ2-1; 8 bases map to TRBD1. V lost 4 bases, J lost 1 base, and 10 bases stayed unmatched. The CDR3 runs to 17 residues. The germline V gene has CDR1 SGDLS and CDR2 YYNGEE. For the CDR3, the DNA is TGTGCCAGCAGCCAAGTGATGGACAGGGTTTCCTACAATGAGCAGTTCTTC. Protein sequence: CASSQVMDRVSYNEQFF.

The table lists this clonotype with a few counts. The gene calls are TRBV9 and TRBJ2-5; D gene unclear. V lost 0 bases and J 1 base, leaving 7 bases between the germline ends. Germline CDR1 reads SGDLS; CDR2 reads YYNGEE. The CDR3 consists of 14 residues. In DNA, the CDR3 is TGTGCCAGCAGCGTAGGCTTCTCCCAAGAGACCCAGTACTTC. Residues: CASSVGFSQETQYF. Full variable domain (outside the CDR3, taken from reference TRBV9 and TRBJ2-5): DSGVTQTPKHLITATGQRVTLRCSPRSGDLSVYWYQQSLDQGLQFLIQYYNGEERAKGNILERFSAQQFPDLHSELNLSSLELGDSALYFCASSVGFSQETQYFGPGTRLLVL.

J is TRBJ1-1 and V is TRBV12-3 or TRBV12-4; no clear D gene. The CDR3 is made up of 15 amino acids. The V and J ends lost 2 bases and 5 bases respectively, with 15 bases between them. The CDR3 nucleotides are TGTGCCAGCAGTTTATACGCTGAGGTGGGGACTGAAGCTTTCTTT. It codes for CASSLYAEVGTEAFF.

CDR3 DNA: TGTGCCAGCAGCCCCAGGCTGTCGAACACTGAAGCTTTCTTT. It specifies CASSPRLSNTEAFF. This chain links TRBV7-2 with TRBJ1-1, with D uncertain. CDR1 and CDR2 from the germline V gene are SGHTA and FQGNSA. V shed 5 bases and J shed 1 base, with 11 bases lying between them. This CDR3 has 14 residues. Full variable domain (missing parts from reference TRBV7-2 and TRBJ1-1): GAGVSQSPSNKVTEKGKDVELRCDPISGHTALYWYRQSLGQGLEFLIYFQGNSAPDKSGLPSDRFSAERTGGSVSTLTIQRTQQEDSAVYLCASSPRLSNTEAFFGQGTRLTVV.

This clonotype came up a few times. V usage is TRBV24-1 and J usage is TRBJ1-5; tentative D call: TRBD1 (5 bases). V lost 4 bases to trimming and J lost 6 bases, with 18 bases between them. Germline assignment: CDR1 KGHDR and CDR2 SFDVKD. The CDR3 is 16 amino acids. CDR3 in amino acids: CATSDPGWGRGQPQHF. CDR3 coding DNA: TGTGCCACCAGTGACCCAGGTTGGGGACGGGGTCAGCCCCAGCATTTT.

The rearrangement joins TRBV10-1 to TRBJ1-1; D perhaps matches TRBD1 (5 bases). The V gene's germline CDR1 is WNHNN and CDR2 SYGVQD (reference sequence). Trimming took off 3 bases at V and 6 bases at J, with 11 bases between the two ends. This CDR3 spans 13 amino acids. The CDR3 is CASSDLGASEAFF. CDR3 DNA: TGCGCCAGCAGTGATTTAGGGGCATCTGAAGCTTTCTTT.

This clonotype occurred a few times. The rearrangement joins TRBV7-2 to TRBJ1-2, with D unresolved. Germline-derived CDR1 and CDR2 are SGHTA and FQGNSA. The CDR3 is made up of 15 amino acids. Trimming took 5 bases from V and 7 from J, leaving 20 bases between them. DNA for the CDR3: TGTGCCAGCAGCCCACCTGCTACTCTTGGACCTGGCTACACCTTC. It yields the protein CASSPPATLGPGYTF.

A few counts support this clonotype. The chain combines TRBV9 with TRBJ2-3; D unclear. Germline CDR1 reads SGDLS; CDR2 reads YYNGEE. The germline V and J ends were trimmed by 4 bases and 10 bases, with 13 bases remaining between them. The CDR3 has 12 residues. The DNA of the CDR3 is TGTGCCAGCAGCCCTTGGTACTCGGCGCAGTATTTT. Protein product: CASSPWYSAQYF.

This rearrangement joins TRBV7-7 to TRBJ2-7; D is possibly TRBD1 or TRBD2 (5 bases each). The V gene's germline CDR1 is SSHAT and CDR2 FNYEAQ (reference sequence). The CDR3 is made up of 14 amino acids. Trimming took off 4 bases at V and 2 bases at J, with 12 bases between the two ends. The CDR3 loop is CASSSSRDPYEQYF. CDR3 sequence (DNA): TGTGCCAGCAGCTCAAGCCGGGACCCCTACGAGCAGTACTTC. The full variable domain, rest sourced from reference TRBV7-7 and TRBJ2-7, is GAGVSQSPRYKVTKRGQDVTLRCDPISSHATLYWYQQALGQGPEFLTYFNYEAQPDKSGLPSDRFSAERPEGSISTLTIQRTEQRDSAMYRCASSSSRDPYEQYFGPGTRLTVT.

This clonotype was seen more than once but under ten times. CDR3 in DNA: TGTGCCAGCAGCTTGGTGAGGGAAGTGGAGACCCAGTACTTC. Amino acids: CASSLVREVETQYF. The J gene is TRBJ2-5, the V gene TRBV7-2; a weak D match, TRBD2 (5 bases). CDR1 SGHTA and CDR2 FQGNSA come from the germline V gene. V dropped 3 bases and J dropped 5 bases, with 13 bases sitting between them. The CDR3 is made up of 14 amino acids.

V gene TRBV6-6 combines with J gene TRBJ2-3; D unresolved. Per germline, CDR1 MNHNY and CDR2 SVGAGI (reference sequence). Trimming shortened V by 2 bases and J by 0 bases, and 18 bases separated the two germline ends. This CDR3 has 18 residues. The CDR3 here is CASSYGVTDHTSTDTQYF. In DNA, the CDR3 is TGTGCCAGCAGTTACGGGGTCACAGACCATACTAGCACAGATACGCAGTATTTT.

The chain combines TRBV15 with TRBJ1-5; TRBD1 matches 9 bases. Germline assignment: CDR1 LNHNV and CDR2 YYDKDF (reference sequence). V dropped 1 base and J dropped 6; count of bases not matched to a gene: 4. The CDR3 totals 15 residues. The DNA of the CDR3 is TGTGCCACCAGCAGAGTTGGGACAGGGATTCAGCCCCAGCATTTT. Translating it yields CATSRVGTGIQPQHF.

This clonotype was counted between two and nine times. The genes are TRBV29-1 and TRBJ2-7, with D maybe TRBD1 (5 bases). Germline CDR1 SQVTM, CDR2 ANQGSEA. CDR3 size: 14 residues. V lost 4 bases and J lost 2, with 15 bases in between. CDR3 bases: TGCAGCGTTGTCAGGGCCGAATCTCCCTACGAGCAGTACTTC. It is translated as CSVVRAESPYEQYF.

The chain employs TRBV9 and TRBJ2-3; the match to TRBD2 covers 8 bases. Losses at the gene ends were 6 bases for V and 3 bases for J; bases not matched to a gene: 9. Germline V gene lookup returns CDR1 SGDLS and CDR2 YYNGEE. The CDR3 runs to 15 residues. The CDR3 DNA reads as TGTGCCAGCAACCCCGGGACTAGGTGGACAGATACGCAGTATTTT. It encodes CASNPGTRWTDTQYF.

In this sample, this clonotype turned up a few times. The J gene is TRBJ1-2, the V gene TRBV4-1; no firm D call. Germline CDR1 is MGHRA and CDR2 is YSYEKL. The ends were cut back, 1 base at V and 7 bases at J, with 16 bases in the middle. The CDR3 totals 15 residues. The CDR3 bases are TGCGCCAGCAGCCAAGTCCCAGGCGTCGTGTTTGGCTACACCTTC. Translation gives CASSQVPGVVFGYTF.

The chain links TRBV4-1 to TRBJ1-4, with a tentative D call TRBD1 (6 bases). The CDR3 has 16 amino acids. Per the germline V gene, CDR1 is MGHRA and CDR2 is YSYEKL. Trimming took 4 bases from V and 0 from J, leaving 12 bases between them. The CDR3 bases are TGCGCCAGCAGCCGAGTACAGGGTGCAACTAATGAAAAACTGTTTTTT. Its translation: CASSRVQGATNEKLFF.

A few counts support this clonotype. This chain links TRBV3-1 with TRBJ2-7; D is possibly TRBD1 (6 bases). Germline CDR1 LGHDT, CDR2 YNNKEL (reference sequence). The CDR3 is 10 residues long. Trimming cost V 7 bases and J 7 bases, with 8 bases left between them. The CDR3 coding sequence is TGTGCCAGCAACAGGGTTGAGCAGTACGTC. It codes for CASNRVEQYV.

The chain has TRBV12-3 or TRBV12-4 and TRBJ1-1; no clear D. Deletions cut 6 bases from V and 4 bases from J, with 9 bases between. This CDR3 has 12 residues. The CDR3 loop reads CASRVGGTEAFF. DNA of the CDR3: TGTGCCAGCAGGGTTGGAGGCACTGAAGCTTTCTTT.

There are many counts of this clonotype. The chain employs TRBV7-9 and TRBJ2-7, with D tentatively TRBD1 (5 bases). The CDR3 consists of 13 residues. V was pared by 1 base and J by 3 bases, with 7 bases between. Per the germline V gene, CDR1 is SEHNR and CDR2 is FQNEAQ (reference sequence). CDR3 nucleotide sequence: TGTGCCAGCAGCTTAGGGGGCGACTACGAGCAGTACTTC. Amino acid sequence: CASSLGGDYEQYF.

In this sample, this clonotype turned up a few times. The chain couples TRBV27 to TRBJ2-3, with D unclear. CDR1 is MNHEY, CDR2 SMNVEV, per germline (reference sequence). This CDR3 is 12 amino acids long. Trimming pared 2 bases from V and 5 bases from J, leaving 5 bases between. This CDR3 reads CASSLLGDTQYF. In nucleotides, the CDR3 is TGTGCCAGCAGTTTACTTGGAGATACGCAGTATTTT.